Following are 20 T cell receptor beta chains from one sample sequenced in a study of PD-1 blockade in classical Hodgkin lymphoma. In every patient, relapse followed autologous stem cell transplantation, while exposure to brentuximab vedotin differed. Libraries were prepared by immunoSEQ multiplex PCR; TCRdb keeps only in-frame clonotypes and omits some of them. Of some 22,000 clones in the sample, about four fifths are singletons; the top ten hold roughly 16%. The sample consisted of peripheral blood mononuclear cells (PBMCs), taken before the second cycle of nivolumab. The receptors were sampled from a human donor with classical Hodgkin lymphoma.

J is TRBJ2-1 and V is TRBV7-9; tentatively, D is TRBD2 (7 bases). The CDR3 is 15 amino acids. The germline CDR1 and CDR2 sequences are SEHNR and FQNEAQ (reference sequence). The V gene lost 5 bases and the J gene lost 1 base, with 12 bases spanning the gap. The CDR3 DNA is TGTGCCAGCAGCACGAGGGGGGGGTCCTACAATGAGCAGTTCTTC. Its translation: CASSTRGGSYNEQFF.

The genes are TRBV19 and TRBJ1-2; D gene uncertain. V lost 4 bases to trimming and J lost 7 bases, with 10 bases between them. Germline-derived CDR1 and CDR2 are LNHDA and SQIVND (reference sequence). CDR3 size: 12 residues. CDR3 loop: CASSTPVGGYTF. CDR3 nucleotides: TGTGCCAGTAGTACTCCCGTAGGTGGCTACACCTTC. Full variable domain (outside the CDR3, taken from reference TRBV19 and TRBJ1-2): DGGITQSPKYLFRKEGQNVTLSCEQNLNHDAMYWYRQDPGQGLRLIYYSQIVNDFQKGDIAEGYSVSREKKESFPLTVTSAQKNPTAFYLCASSTPVGGYTFGSGTRLTVV.

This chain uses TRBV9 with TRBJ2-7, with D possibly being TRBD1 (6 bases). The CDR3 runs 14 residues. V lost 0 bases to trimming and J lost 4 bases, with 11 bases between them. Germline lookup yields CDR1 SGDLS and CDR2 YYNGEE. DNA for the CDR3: TGTGCCAGCAGCGTAGAGGGGGAGCCGTACGAGCAGTACTTC. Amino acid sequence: CASSVEGEPYEQYF.

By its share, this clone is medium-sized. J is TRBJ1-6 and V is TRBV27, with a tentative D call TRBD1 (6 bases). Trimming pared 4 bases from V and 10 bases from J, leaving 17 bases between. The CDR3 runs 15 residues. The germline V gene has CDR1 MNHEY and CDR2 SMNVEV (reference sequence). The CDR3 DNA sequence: TGTGCCAGCAGTTCGAGTACAGGGATAGGCTCACCCCTCCACTTT. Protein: CASSSSTGIGSPLHF.

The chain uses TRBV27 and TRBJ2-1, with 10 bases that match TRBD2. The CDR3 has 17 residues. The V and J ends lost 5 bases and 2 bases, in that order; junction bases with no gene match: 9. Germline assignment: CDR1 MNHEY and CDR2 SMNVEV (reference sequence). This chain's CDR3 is CASSTQRGGQTYNEQFF. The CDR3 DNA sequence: TGTGCCAGCAGTACCCAGCGGGGGGGCCAAACCTACAATGAGCAGTTCTTC.

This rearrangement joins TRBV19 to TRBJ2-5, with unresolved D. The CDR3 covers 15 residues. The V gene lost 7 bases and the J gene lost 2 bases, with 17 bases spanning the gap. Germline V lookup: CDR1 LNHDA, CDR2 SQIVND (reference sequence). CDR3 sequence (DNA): TGTGCCAGTACGTTCGGAGCTAGTCCTCAAGAGACCCAGTACTTC. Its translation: CASTFGASPQETQYF.

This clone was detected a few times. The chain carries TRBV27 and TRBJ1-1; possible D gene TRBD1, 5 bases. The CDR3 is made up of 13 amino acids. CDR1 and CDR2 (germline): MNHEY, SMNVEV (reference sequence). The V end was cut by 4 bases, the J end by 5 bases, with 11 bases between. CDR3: CASSSQGWTEAFF. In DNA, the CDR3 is TGTGCCAGCAGTTCTCAGGGTTGGACTGAAGCTTTCTTT.

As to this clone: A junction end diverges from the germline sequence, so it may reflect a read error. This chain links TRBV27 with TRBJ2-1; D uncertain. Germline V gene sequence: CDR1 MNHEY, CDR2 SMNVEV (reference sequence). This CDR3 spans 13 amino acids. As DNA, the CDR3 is TGTGCCAGCAGTGTATCGGCCGGCCTCGAGCAGTTCTTC. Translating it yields CASSVSAGLEQFF.

CDR3 region: CASSPPGASETQYF. CDR3 DNA: TGTGCCAGCAGTCCTCCGGGGGCCTCAGAGACCCAGTACTTC. The rearrangement links TRBV28 to TRBJ2-5; perhaps D is TRBD1 or TRBD2 (6 bases each). CDR1 is MDHEN, CDR2 SYDVKM, per germline. V was pared by 5 bases and J by 4 bases, with 14 bases between. The CDR3 runs 14 residues.

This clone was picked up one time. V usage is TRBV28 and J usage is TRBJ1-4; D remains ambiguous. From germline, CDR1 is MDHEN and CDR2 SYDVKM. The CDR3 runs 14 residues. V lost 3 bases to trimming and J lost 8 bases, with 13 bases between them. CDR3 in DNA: TGTGCCAGCAGTTTGACGGTCATGGTAGAAAAACTGTTTTTT. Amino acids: CASSLTVMVEKLFF. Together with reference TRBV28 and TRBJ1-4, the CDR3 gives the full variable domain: DVKVTQSSRYLVKRTGEKVFLECVQDMDHENMFWYRQDPGLGLRLIYFSYDVKMKEKGDIPEGYSVSREKKERFSLILESASTNQTSMYLCASSLTVMVEKLFFGSGTQLSVL.

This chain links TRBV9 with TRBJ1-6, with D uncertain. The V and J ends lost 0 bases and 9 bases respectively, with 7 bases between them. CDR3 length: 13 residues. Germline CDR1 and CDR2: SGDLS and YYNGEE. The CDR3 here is CASSVDGGSPLHF. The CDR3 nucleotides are TGTGCCAGCAGCGTAGATGGAGGTTCACCCCTCCACTTT.

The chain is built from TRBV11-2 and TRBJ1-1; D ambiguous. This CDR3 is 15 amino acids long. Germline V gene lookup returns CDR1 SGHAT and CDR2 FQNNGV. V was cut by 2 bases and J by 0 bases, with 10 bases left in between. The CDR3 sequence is CASSLNPVMNTEAFF. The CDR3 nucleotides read TGTGCCAGCAGCTTAAATCCAGTCATGAACACTGAAGCTTTCTTT.

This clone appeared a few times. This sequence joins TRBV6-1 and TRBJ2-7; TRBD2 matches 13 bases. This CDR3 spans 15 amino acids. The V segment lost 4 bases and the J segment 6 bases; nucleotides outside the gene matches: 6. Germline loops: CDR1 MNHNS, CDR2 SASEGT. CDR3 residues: CASSATSGGAAEQYV. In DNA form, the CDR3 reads TGTGCCAGCAGTGCTACTAGCGGGGGGGCCGCCGAGCAGTACGTC.

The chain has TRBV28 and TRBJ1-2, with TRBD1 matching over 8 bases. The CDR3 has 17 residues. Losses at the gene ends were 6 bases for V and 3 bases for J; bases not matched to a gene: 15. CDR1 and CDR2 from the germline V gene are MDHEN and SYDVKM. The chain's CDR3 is CASSRPAYRGFDYGYTF. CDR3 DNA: TGTGCCAGCAGCCGCCCTGCTTACAGGGGGTTCGACTATGGCTACACCTTC.

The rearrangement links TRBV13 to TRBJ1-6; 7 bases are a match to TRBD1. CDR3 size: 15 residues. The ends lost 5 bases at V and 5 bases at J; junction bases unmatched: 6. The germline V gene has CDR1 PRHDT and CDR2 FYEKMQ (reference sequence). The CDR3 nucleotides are TGTGCCAGCAGCCCTAGACAGGGAAATAATTCACCCCTCCACTTT. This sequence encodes CASSPRQGNNSPLHF.

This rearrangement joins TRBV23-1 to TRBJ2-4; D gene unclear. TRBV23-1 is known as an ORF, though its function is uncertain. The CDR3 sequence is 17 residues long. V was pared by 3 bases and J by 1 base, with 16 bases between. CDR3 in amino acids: CASSQGRILGAKNIQYF. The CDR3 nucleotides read TGCGCCAGCAGTCAGGGAAGGATCCTGGGGGCCAAAAACATTCAGTACTTC.

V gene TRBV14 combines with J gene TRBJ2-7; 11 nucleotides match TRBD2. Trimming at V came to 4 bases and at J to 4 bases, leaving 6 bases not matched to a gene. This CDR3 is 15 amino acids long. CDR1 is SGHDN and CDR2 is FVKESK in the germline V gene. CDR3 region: CASSLRTSGPYEQYF. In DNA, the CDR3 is TGTGCCAGCAGCCTTAGGACTAGCGGGCCGTACGAGCAGTACTTC.

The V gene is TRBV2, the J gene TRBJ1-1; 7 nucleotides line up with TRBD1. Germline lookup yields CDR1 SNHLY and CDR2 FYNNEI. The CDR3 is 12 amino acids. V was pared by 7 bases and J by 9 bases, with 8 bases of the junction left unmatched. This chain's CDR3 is CASIPRGQQAFF. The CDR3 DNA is TGTGCCAGCATCCCCCGGGGACAGCAAGCTTTCTTT.

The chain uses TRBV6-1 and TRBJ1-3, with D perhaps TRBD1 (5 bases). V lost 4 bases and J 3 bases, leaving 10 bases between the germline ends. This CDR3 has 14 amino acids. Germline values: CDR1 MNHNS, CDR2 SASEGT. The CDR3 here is CASSVWGDGNTIYF. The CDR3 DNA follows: TGTGCCAGCAGTGTTTGGGGCGATGGAAACACCATATATTTT.

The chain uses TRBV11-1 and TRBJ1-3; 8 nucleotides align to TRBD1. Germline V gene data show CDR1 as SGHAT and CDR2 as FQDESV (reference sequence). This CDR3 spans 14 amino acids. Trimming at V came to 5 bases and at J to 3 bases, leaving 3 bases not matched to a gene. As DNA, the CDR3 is TGTGCCAGCAGCCCAGGACAGGGTGGAAACACCATATATTTT. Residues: CASSPGQGGNTIYF.